This is a list of T cell receptor beta chains from one sample in a study of CD8 T cells in ankylosing spondylitis. TCRdb reprocessed the 5' RACE reads with MiXCR, giving one entry per CDR3 protein. The sample contains about 200,000 distinct CDR3 sequences, around 13% of which appear only once. Sequencing was performed on blood, either unsorted or a sorted T cell fraction (not recorded which). The receptors come from a male donor with ankylosing spondylitis or in good health (not recorded which). CDR3s include the opening cysteine and the closing phenylalanine or tryptophan. The D gene is left open where the match is weak. Size tells how often a clone was seen (once, few, many) or the class of an expanded clone, and some rows leave it out.

TRBJ2-6,TRBV6-1,NA,few,TGTGCCAGCAGAGAAATCTCTGGGGCCAACGTCCTGACTTTC,CASREISGANVLTF
TRBJ2-5,TRBV7-2,NA,few,TGTGCCAGCAGCTTTTACACGTCCATCATGGCGCCAGAGACCCAGTACTTC,CASSFYTSIMAPETQYF
TRBJ1-1,TRBV11-2,NA,NA,TGTGCCAGCAGCTTAAGGAAATGGGGCCTGAACACTGAAGCTTTCTTT,CASSLRKWGLNTEAFF
TRBJ2-1,TRBV12-3/TRBV12-4,NA,NA,TGTGCCAGCAGTTTGCGGGGGCCATCCTACAATGAGCAGTTCTTC,CASSLRGPSYNEQFF
TRBJ2-3,TRBV12-3/TRBV12-4,NA,few,TGTGCCAGCACCATCGGCGGGACAGATACGCAGTATTTT,CASTIGGTDTQYF
TRBJ2-5,TRBV7-2,NA,NA,TGTGCCAGCAGAACCGTAAAAGACAGTCACGGGACCCAGTACTTC,CASRTVKDSHGTQYF
TRBJ2-1,TRBV3-1,NA,many,TGTGCCAGCAGCCGATACGAGGGGTTCGAGCAGTTCTTC,CASSRYEGFEQFF
TRBJ2-1,TRBV5-1,NA,many,TGCGCCAGCAGCTTGAGTATAGGACTGTACAATGAGCAGTTCTTC,CASSLSIGLYNEQFF
TRBJ2-4,TRBV15,NA,NA,TGTGCCACCAGCAGAGATAGGGGGATGGACATTCAGTACTTC,CATSRDRGMDIQYF
TRBJ2-2,TRBV4-1,TRBD1,NA,TGCGCCAGCAGCCAAGATAATCCAGGGGGCACCGGGGAGCTGTTTTTT,CASSQDNPGGTGELFF
TRBJ2-5,TRBV30,NA,few,TGTGCCTGGAGTTGGCAGGGATTTATCGGAGAGACCCAGTACTTC,CAWSWQGFIGETQYF
TRBJ2-1,TRBV5-1,NA,many,TGCGCCAGCAGCTTGACGGATGAGCAGTTCTTC,CASSLTDEQFF
TRBJ2-6,TRBV6-1,TRBD1,NA,TGTGCCAGCAGGACCTGGACAGGGCCTGGGGCCAACGTCCTGACTTTC,CASRTWTGPGANVLTF
TRBJ2-7,TRBV2,NA,NA,TGTGCCAGCAGTGTGGAGGCCTCCTACGAGCAGTACTTC,CASSVEASYEQYF
TRBJ2-7,TRBV13,NA,NA,TGTGCCAGCAGCTCGGACACCTTGTCCTACGAGCAGTACTTC,CASSSDTLSYEQYF
TRBJ2-4,TRBV10-2,TRBD2,few,TGCGCCAGCAGGACCTTAAGCGGGGAAGCCAAAAACATTCAGTACTTC,CASRTLSGEAKNIQYF
TRBJ1-2,TRBV2,NA,NA,TGTGCCAGCAGTGGACCTAACTATGGCTACACCTTC,CASSGPNYGYTF
TRBJ1-5,TRBV10-3,TRBD1,NA,TGTGCCATCAGTGAGAGGGGACAGGGCCAGCCCCAGCATTTT,CAISERGQGQPQHF
TRBJ2-7,TRBV7-8,TRBD2,NA,TGTGCCAGCAGCATATGGACTAGCGGGGGAGAGAACGAGCAGTACTTC,CASSIWTSGGENEQYF
TRBJ2-1,TRBV6-1,TRBD1,NA,TGTGCCAGCAGTCTCCGGACAGGCTCCTACAATGAGCAGTTCTTC,CASSLRTGSYNEQFF
TRBJ2-7,TRBV14,NA,NA,TGTGCCAGCAGCCAAGAGGGGGCCTACGCCTACGAGCAGTACTTC,CASSQEGAYAYEQYF
TRBJ1-5,TRBV4-1,NA,few,TGCGCCAGCAGCCAAGGTACAGTGGCCGCCGGTCCCCAGCATTTT,CASSQGTVAAGPQHF
TRBJ1-2,TRBV12-3/TRBV12-4,NA,NA,TGTGCCAGCAGTTTGACAGCTATCTATGGCTACACCTTC,CASSLTAIYGYTF
TRBJ1-1,TRBV6-1,TRBD1,NA,TGTGCCAGCAGAACCTCCGGGACAGATTTCACTGAAGCTTTCTTT,CASRTSGTDFTEAFF
TRBJ2-1,TRBV4-1,NA,few,TGCGCCAGCAGCGAAGAAAGGAGCTCCTACAATGAGCAGTTCTTC,CASSEERSSYNEQFF